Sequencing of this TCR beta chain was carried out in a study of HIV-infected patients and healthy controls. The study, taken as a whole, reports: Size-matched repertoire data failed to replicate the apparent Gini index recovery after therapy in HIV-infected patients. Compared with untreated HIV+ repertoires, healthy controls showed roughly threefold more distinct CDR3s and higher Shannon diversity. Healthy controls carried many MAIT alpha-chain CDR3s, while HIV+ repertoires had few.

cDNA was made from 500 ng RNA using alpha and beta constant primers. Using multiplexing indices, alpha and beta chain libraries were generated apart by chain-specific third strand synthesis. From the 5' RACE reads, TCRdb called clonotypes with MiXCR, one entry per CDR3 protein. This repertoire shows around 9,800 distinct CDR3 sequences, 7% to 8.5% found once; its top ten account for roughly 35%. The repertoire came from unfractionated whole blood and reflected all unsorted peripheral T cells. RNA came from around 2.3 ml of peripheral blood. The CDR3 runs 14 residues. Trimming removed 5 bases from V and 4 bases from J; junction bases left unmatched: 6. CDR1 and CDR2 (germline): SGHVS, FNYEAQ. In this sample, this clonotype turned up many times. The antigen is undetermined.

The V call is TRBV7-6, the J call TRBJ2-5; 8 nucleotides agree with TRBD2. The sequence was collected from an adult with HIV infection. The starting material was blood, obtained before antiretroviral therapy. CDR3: CASSLSGVVETQYF. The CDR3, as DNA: TGTGCCAGCAGCCTTAGCGGGGTGGTAGAGACCCAGTACTTC.